This T cell receptor (beta chain) originates from a study of T cell responses to AZD1222 COVID-19 vaccine. Second-dose intervals of approximately 4 or approximately 12 weeks were pooled. CDR3 length: 17 amino acids. Germline V gene data show CDR1 as LGHNA and CDR2 as YSLEER. Trimming took 0 bases from V and 0 from J, leaving 12 bases between them. Repertoires were generated with immunoSEQ multiplex PCR, while TCRdb's copy carries only in-frame clones and drops some. The table records more than 100,000 clones, approximately 92% of them present only once. Material: peripheral blood, obtained 28 days after the second AZD1222 dose. The sequence came from an adult who received the AZD1222 COVID-19 vaccine. This sequence joins TRBV4-3 and TRBJ1-5; perhaps TRBD1 as D (6 bases). This CDR3 reads CASSQDVVGGSNQPQHF. Written as DNA, the CDR3 is TGCGCCAGCAGCCAAGATGTCGTAGGGGGTAGCAATCAGCCCCAGCATTTT.